This TCR beta chain stems from a study of blood T cells in healthy people across ages. Notes on this clonotype: Its antigen is currently unknown.

A second PCR of about 6 to 12 cycles used a sample-barcoded 5' primer and a J-beta primer mix. Each CDR3 protein gets one entry after TCRdb re-called the 5' RACE reads with MiXCR. The data hold 750,000 to 950,000 distinct CDR3 sequences, with 20% to 30% observed a single time. Study-wide results and limits: Age brought a roughly linear fall in TCR beta diversity measured per million T cells.

These same data were also listed under a study on T cells of mothers and their children.

The sequence was collected from a boy aged 5-17 years in good health. Specimen: blood.

In nucleotides, the CDR3 is TGTGCCAGCAGCTTTGCCCCGCCCTCTCTGGGGGCCAACGTCCTGACTTTC. As protein: CASSFAPPSLGANVLTF. The rearrangement links TRBV7-6 to TRBJ2-6, with unresolved D. The CDR3 is 17 residues long. CDR1 and CDR2 (germline): SGHVS, FNYEAQ. V dropped 3 bases and J dropped 4 bases, with 16 bases sitting between them.